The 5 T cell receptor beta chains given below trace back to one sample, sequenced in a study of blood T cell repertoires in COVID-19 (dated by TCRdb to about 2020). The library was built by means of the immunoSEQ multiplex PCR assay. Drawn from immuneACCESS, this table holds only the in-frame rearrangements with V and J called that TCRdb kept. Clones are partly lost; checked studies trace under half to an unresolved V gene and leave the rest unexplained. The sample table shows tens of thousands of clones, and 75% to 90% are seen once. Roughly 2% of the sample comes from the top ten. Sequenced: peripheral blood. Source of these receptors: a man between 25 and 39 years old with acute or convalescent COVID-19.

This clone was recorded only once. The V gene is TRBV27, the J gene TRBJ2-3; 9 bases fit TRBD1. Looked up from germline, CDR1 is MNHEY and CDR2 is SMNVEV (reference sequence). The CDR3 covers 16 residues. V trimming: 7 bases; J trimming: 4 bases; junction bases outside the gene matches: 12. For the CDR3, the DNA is TGTGCCAGCACCCAAGGACAGGGGTTGAGGGCAGATACGCAGTATTTT. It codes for CASTQGQGLRADTQYF.

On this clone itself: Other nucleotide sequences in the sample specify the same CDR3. This chain's CDR3 is CASSLRGGSTEAFF. The CDR3 region has the DNA TGTGCCAGCAGCTTAAGGGGGGGGAGCACTGAAGCTTTCTTT. This chain connects TRBV7-2 to TRBJ1-1, with TRBD1 as a possible D gene (6 bases). The CDR3 runs to 14 residues. Germline CDR1 SGHTA, CDR2 FQGNSA. Trimming removed 2 bases from V and 4 bases from J, with 11 bases in between.

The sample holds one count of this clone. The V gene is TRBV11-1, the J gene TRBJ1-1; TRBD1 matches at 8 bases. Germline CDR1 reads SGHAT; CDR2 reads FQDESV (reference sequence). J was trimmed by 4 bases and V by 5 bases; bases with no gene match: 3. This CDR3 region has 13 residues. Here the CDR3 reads CASSLDRGTEAFF. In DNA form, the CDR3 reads TGTGCCAGCAGCCTAGACAGGGGCACTGAAGCTTTCTTT.

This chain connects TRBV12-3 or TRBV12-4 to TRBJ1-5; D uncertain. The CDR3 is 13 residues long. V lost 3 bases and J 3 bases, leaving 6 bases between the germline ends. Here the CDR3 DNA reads TGTGCCAGCAGTTTGAACACCAATCAGCCCCAGCATTTT. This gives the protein CASSLNTNQPQHF.

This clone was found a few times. DNA for the CDR3: TGTGCCAGCAGATTACAGGGATCCGGGGAGCTGTTTTTT. This encodes CASRLQGSGELFF. The chain employs TRBV12-3 or TRBV12-4 and TRBJ2-2, with a tentative D call TRBD1 (6 bases). Trimming took off 6 bases at V and 6 bases at J, with 11 bases between the two ends. The CDR3 has 13 residues.